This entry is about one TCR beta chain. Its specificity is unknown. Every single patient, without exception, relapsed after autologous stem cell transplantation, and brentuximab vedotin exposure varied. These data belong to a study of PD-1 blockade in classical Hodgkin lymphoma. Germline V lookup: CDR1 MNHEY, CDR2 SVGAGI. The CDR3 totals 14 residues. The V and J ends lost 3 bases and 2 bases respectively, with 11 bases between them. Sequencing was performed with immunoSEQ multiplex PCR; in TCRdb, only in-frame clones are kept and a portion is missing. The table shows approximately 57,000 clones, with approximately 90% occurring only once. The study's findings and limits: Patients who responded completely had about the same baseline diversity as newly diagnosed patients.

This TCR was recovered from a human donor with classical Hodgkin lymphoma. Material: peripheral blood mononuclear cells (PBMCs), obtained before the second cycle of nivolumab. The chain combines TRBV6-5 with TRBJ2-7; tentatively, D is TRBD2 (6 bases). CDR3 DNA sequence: TGTGCCAGCAGTTATGCCGGGGGACCCTACGAGCAGTACTTC. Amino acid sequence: CASSYAGGPYEQYF.